The present entry profiles one T cell receptor beta chain with its context. The entry originates in a study of technical replicates of blood from several donors. The repertoire was sequenced with immunoSEQ multiplex PCR; TCRdb's copy has only in-frame clones and lacks some. The data show about 84,000 clones, about 97% seen once. Germline CDR1 reads SGHVS; CDR2 reads FQNEAQ. The length of the CDR3 is 16 residues. V was shortened by 5 bases and J by 5 bases, with 21 bases between the two germline ends. The sequence came from a human donor in good health. The chain employs TRBV7-8 and TRBJ2-5; D remains unclear. Material: T cells isolated from PBMCs. The CDR3 here is CASSTSPLHPRETQYF. CDR3 bases: TGTGCCAGCAGCACGTCCCCACTACACCCAAGGGAGACCCAGTACTTC.